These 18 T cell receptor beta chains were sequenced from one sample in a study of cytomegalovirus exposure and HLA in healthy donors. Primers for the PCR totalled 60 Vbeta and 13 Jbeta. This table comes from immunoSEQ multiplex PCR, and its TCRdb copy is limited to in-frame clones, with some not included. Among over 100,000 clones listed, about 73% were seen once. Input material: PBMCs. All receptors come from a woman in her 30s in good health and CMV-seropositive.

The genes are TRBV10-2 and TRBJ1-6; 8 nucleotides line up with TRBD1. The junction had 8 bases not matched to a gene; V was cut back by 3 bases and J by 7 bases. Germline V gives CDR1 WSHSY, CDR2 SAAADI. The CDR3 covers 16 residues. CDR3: CASSEPGQGSNSPLHF. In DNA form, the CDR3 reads TGCGCCAGCAGTGAACCCGGACAGGGATCGAATTCACCCCTCCACTTT.

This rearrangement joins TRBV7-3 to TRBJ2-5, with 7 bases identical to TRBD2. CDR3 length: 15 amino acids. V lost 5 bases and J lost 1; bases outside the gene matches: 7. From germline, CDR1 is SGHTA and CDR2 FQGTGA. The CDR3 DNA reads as TGTGCCAGCAGCGAGGGGAGGGGCTCCCAAGAGACCCAGTACTTC. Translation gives CASSEGRGSQETQYF.

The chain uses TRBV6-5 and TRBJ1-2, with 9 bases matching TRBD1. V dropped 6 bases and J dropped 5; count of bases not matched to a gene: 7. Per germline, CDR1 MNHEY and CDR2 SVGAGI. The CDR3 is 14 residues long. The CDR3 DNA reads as TGTGCCAGCAGGGAATTCGGACAGGGGTATGGCTACACCTTC. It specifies CASREFGQGYGYTF.

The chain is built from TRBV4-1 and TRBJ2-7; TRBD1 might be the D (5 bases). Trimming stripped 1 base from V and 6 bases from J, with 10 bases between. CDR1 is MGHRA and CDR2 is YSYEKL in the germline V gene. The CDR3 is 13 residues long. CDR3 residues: CASSQGGVPEQYF. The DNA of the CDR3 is TGCGCCAGCAGCCAAGGGGGCGTGCCCGAGCAGTACTTC.

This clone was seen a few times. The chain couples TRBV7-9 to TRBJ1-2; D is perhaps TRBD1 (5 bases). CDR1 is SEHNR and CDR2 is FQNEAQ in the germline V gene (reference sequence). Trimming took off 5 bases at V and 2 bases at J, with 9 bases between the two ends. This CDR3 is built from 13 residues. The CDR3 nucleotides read TGTGCCAGCAGCCCGACAGAGAACTATGGCTACACCTTC. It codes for CASSPTENYGYTF.

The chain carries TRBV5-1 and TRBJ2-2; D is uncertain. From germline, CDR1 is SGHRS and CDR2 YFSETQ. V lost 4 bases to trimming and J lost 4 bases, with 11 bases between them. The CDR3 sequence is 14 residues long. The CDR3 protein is CASSPHPSTGELFF. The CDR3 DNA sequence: TGCGCCAGCAGCCCTCACCCGAGCACCGGGGAGCTGTTTTTT. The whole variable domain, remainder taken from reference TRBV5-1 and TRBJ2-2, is KAGVTQTPRYLIKTRGQQVTLSCSPISGHRSVSWYQQTPGQGLQFLFEYFSETQRNKGNFPGRFSGRQFSNSRSEMNVSTLELGDSALYLCASSPHPSTGELFFGEGSRLTVL.

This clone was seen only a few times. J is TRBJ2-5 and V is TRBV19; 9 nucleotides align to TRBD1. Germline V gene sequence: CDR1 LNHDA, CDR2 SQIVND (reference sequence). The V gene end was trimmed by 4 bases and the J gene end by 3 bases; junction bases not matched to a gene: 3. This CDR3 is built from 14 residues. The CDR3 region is CASSTTGGEETQYF. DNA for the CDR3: TGTGCCAGTAGTACAACAGGGGGCGAAGAGACCCAGTACTTC.

The CDR3 DNA reads as TGTGCCAGTAGTATCGGCGTGCAGGGCGGCTATGGCTACACCTTC. Its protein product is CASSIGVQGGYGYTF. The J gene is TRBJ1-2, the V gene TRBV19, with D perhaps TRBD1 (5 bases). The CDR3 extends over 15 amino acids. CDR1 and CDR2 (germline): LNHDA, SQIVND (reference sequence). V lost 3 bases and J 4 bases, leaving 15 bases between the germline ends.

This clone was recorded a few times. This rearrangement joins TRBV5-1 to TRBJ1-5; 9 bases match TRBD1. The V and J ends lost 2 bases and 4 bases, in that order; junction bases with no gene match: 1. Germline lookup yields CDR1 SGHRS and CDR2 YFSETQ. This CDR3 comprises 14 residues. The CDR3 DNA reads TGCGCCAGCAGCTTTGGGACAGGGAATCAGCCCCAGCATTTT. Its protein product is CASSFGTGNQPQHF.

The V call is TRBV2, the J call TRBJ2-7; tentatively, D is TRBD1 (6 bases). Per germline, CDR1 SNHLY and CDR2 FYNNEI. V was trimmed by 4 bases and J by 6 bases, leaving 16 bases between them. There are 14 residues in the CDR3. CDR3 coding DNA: TGTGCCAGCAGTGGCCCCTCAGGGGCTGGCGAGCAGTACTTC. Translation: CASSGPSGAGEQYF.

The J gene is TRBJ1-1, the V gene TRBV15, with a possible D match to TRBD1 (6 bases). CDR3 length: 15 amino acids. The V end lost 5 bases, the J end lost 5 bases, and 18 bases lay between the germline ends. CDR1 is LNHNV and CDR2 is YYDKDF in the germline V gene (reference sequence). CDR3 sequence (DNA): TGTGCCACCAGCTCCAAAGGGGGAGGGCGGACTGAAGCTTTCTTT. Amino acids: CATSSKGGGRTEAFF.

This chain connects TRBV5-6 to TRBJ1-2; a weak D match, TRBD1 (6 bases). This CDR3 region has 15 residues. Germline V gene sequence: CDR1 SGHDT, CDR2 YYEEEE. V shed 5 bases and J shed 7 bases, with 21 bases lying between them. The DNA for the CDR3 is TGTGCCAGCAGAGAAGGTGGTGCGGGGGGCAGTGGCTACACCTTC. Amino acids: CASREGGAGGSGYTF. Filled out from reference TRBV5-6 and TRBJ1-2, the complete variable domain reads DAGVTQSPTHLIKTRGQQVTLRCSPKSGHDTVSWYQQALGQGPQFIFQYYEEEERQRGNFPDRFSGHQFPNYSSELNVNALLLGDSALYLCASREGGAGGSGYTFGSGTRLTVV.

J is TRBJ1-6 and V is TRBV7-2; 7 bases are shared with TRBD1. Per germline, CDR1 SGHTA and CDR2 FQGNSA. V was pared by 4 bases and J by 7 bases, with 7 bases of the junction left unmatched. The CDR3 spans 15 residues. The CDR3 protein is CASSSEGGWNSPLHF. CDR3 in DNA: TGTGCCAGCAGCTCGGAAGGGGGCTGGAATTCACCCCTCCACTTT.

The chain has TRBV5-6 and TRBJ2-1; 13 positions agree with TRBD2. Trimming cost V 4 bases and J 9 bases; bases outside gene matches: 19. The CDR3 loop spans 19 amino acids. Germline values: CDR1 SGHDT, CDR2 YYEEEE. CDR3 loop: CASSPGLAGEPFGWTEQFF. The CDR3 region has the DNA TGTGCCAGCAGCCCCGGACTAGCGGGGGAACCCTTCGGGTGGACTGAGCAGTTCTTC.

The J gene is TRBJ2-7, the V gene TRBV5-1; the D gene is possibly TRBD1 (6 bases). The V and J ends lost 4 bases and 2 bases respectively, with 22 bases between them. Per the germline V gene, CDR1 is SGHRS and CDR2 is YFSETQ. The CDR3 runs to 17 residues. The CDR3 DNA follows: TGCGCCAGCAGCCTCAAACCCGGGACAACCGAACCCTACGAGCAGTACTTC. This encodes CASSLKPGTTEPYEQYF.

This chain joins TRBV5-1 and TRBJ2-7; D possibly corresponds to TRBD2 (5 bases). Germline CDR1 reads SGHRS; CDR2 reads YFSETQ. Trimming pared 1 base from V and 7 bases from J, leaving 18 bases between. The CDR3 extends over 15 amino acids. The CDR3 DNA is TGCGCCAGCAGCTTGACGCCATGGGGTGACTATGAGCAGTACTTC. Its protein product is CASSLTPWGDYEQYF.

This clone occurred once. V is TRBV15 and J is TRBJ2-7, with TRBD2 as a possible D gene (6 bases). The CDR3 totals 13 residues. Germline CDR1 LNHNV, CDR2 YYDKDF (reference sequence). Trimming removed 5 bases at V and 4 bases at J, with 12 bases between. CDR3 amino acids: CATSPGRIYEQYF. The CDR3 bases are TGTGCCACCAGCCCAGGGAGGATTTACGAGCAGTACTTC. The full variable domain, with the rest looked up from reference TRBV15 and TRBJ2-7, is DAMVIQNPRYQVTQFGKPVTLSCSQTLNHNVMYWYQQKSSQAPKLLFHYYDKDFNNEADTPDNFQSRRPNTSFCFLDIRSPGLGDTAMYLCATSPGRIYEQYFGPGTRLTVT.

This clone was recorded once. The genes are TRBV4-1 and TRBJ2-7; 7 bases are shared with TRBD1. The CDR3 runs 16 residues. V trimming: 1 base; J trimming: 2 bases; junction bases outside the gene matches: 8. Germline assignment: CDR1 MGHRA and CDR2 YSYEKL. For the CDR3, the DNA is TGCGCCAGCAGCCAAGGAGAGACAGGGTATGCCTACGAGCAGTACTTC. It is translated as CASSQGETGYAYEQYF.